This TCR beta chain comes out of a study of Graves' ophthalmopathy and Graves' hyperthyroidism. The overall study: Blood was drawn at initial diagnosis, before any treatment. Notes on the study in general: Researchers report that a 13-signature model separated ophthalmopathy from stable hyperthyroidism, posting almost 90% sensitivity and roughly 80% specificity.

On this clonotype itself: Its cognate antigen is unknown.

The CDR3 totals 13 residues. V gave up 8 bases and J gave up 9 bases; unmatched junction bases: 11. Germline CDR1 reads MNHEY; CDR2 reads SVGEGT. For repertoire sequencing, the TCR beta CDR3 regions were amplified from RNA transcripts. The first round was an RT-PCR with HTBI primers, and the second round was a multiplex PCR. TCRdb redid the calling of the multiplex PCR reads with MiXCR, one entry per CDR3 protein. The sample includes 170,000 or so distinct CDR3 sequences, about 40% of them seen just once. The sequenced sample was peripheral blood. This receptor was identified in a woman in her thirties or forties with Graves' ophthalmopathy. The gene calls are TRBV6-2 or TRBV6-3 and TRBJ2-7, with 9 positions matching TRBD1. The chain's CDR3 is CASRGDRVSAQYF. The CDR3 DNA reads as TGTGCCAGCCGAGGGGACAGGGTCTCGGCGCAGTACTTC.